This T cell receptor (beta chain) was retrieved from a study of cytomegalovirus exposure and HLA in healthy donors. Primers included in the PCR were 60 Vbeta and 13 Jbeta primers. Data came from immunoSEQ multiplex PCR; TCRdb stores just in-frame clones and leaves some out. Of roughly 230,000 clones listed, over 75% are singletons. V was trimmed by 0 bases and J by 2 bases, leaving 7 bases between them. Germline assignment: CDR1 MNHEY and CDR2 SVGAGI. The length of the CDR3 is 14 residues. The chain uses TRBV6-5 and TRBJ1-1; D call uncertain. Input material: PBMCs. The clonotype was recovered from a boy aged 5-17 years in good health and CMV-seronegative. The CDR3 DNA is TGTGCCAGCAGTTACTCAAGAGCCAACACTGAAGCTTTCTTT. It is translated as CASSYSRANTEAFF.